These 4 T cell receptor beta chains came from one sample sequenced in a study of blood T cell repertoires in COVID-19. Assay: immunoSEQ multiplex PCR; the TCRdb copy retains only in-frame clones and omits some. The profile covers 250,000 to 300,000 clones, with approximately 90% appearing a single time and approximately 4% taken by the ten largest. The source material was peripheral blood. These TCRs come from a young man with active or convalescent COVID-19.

The CDR3 DNA reads TGTGCCAGTAGTATCCGGGTTGAAGATACGCAGTATTTT. Protein sequence: CASSIRVEDTQYF. The chain is built from TRBV19 and TRBJ2-3; no firm D call. Trimming shortened V by 3 bases and J by 5 bases, and 9 bases separated the two germline ends. From germline, CDR1 is LNHDA and CDR2 SQIVND (reference sequence). This CDR3 spans 13 amino acids.

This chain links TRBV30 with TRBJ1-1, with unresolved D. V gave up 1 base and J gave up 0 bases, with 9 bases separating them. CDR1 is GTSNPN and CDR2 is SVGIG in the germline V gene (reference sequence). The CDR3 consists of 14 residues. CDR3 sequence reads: CAWSGLLMNTEAFF. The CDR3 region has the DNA TGTGCCTGGAGTGGACTCCTGATGAACACTGAAGCTTTCTTT.

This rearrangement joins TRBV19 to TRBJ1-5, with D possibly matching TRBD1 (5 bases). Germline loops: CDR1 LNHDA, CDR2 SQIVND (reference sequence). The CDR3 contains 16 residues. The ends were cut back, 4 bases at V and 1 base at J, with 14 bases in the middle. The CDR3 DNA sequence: TGTGCCAGTAGTACCGACAGTCCCGGGAGCAATCAGCCCCAGCATTTT. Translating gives CASSTDSPGSNQPQHF.

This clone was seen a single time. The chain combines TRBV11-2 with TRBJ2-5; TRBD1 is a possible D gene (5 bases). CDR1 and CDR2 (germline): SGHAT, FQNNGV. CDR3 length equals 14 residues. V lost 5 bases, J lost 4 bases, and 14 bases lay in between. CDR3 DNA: TGTGCCAGCAGCCAAGGGGCAAGGCGAGAGACCCAGTACTTC. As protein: CASSQGARRETQYF.